This T cell receptor (beta chain) was captured by sequencing in a study of TIL therapy for anti-PD-1-resistant metastatic lung cancer. Looking at the study overall: Most patients had lung adenocarcinoma. Tumors carried a median roughly 1.5 non-synonymous mutations per megabase. Study-level points and caveats: Many TIL product clones were absent from baseline tumor, suggesting clonal contraction.

The CDR3 has 18 residues. CDR1 GTSNPN and CDR2 SVGIG come from the germline V gene (reference sequence). Sequencing used immunoSEQ v3. This table comes from immunoSEQ multiplex PCR, and its TCRdb copy is limited to in-frame clones, with some not included. The sample yields thousands of clones, approximately 71% seen once. Regarding time point: pre-treatment sample, taken before nivolumab and TIL therapy. The tumor samples were excised metastases, mostly pleural nodules or supraclavicular lymph nodes. Stage 4 NSCLC adults joined between late 2017 and January 2020. This clone was observed once. What it binds is unknown. One junction end disagrees with the germline gene, perhaps due to a read error.

The chain is built from TRBV30 and TRBJ2-5; perhaps TRBD2 as D (7 bases). The sequencing here drew on tumor tissue, taken at baseline. This TCR was recovered from a person aged 25-80 years with non-small cell lung cancer. CDR3: CAGRVGGMRGLPGETQYF. CDR3 DNA sequence: TGTGCCGGGAGGGTGGGGGGAATGCGGGGGCTCCCCGGGGAGACCCAGTACTTC.